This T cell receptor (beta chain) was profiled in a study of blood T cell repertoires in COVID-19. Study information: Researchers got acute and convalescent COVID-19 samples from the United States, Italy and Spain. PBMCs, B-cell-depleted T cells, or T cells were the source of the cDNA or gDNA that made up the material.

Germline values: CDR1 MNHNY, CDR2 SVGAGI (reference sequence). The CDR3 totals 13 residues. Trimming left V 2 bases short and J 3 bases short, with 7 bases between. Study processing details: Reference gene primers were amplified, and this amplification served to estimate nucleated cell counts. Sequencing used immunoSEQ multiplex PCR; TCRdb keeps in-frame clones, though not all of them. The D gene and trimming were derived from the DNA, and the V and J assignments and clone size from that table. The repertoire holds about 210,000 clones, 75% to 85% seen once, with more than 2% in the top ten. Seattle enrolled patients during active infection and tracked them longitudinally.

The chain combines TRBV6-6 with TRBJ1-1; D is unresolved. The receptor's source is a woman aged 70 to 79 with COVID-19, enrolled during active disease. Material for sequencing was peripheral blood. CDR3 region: CASSYGEDTEAFF. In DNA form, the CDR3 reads TGTGCCAGCAGTTACGGGGAGGACACTGAAGCTTTCTTT.